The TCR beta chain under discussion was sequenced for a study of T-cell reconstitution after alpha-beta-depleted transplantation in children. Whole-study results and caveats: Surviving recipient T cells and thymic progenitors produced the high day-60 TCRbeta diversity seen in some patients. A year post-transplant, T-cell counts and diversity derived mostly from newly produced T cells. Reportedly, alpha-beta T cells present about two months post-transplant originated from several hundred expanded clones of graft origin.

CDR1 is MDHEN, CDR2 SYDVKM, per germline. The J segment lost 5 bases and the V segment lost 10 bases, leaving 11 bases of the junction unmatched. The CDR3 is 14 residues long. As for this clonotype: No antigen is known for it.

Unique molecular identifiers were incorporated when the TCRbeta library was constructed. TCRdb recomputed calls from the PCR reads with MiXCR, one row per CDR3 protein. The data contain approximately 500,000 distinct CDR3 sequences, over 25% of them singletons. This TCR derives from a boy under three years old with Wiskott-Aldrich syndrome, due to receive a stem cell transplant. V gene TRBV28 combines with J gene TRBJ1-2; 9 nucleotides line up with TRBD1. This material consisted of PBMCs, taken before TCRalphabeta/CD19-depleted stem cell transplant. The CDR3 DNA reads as TGTGCCATTAGGCCGGGACAGGGCCTTTATGGCTACACCTTC. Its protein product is CAIRPGQGLYGYTF.